The 18 T cell receptor beta chains below all came from one sample that was sequenced in a study of T cells in Graves' hyperthyroidism and ophthalmopathy. Template material for amplifying TCR beta CDR3 regions consisted of RNA transcripts. During a first-round RT-PCR of the TCR CDR3, the HTBI primer set was used. One entry per CDR3 protein results from TCRdb running MiXCR on the multiplex PCR reads. The top ten hold approximately 25% of the sample, which has some 550,000 distinct CDR3 sequences, 20% to 25% seen once. Source material: blood. The receptors shown here come from a man between 18 and 29 years old with Graves' hyperthyroidism.

As for this clonotype: This may stem from a read error, because a much larger clone lies one nucleotide away. The V call is TRBV6-1, the J call TRBJ1-5, with D possibly being TRBD1 (5 bases). The CDR3 length is 16 residues. Germline V gene lookup returns CDR1 MNHNS and CDR2 SASEGT. Trimming took off 5 bases at V and 2 bases at J, with 16 bases between the two ends. The CDR3 sequence: CASSPEGLGGNQPQHF. In nucleotides, the CDR3 is TGTGCCAGCAGTCCGGAGGGGCTGGGGGGCAATCAGCCCCAGCATTTT.

This clonotype was recorded many times. The chain recombines TRBV6-1 with TRBJ1-1, with D possibly TRBD1 on 5 matching bases. The CDR3 is made up of 14 amino acids. Germline-derived CDR1 and CDR2 are MNHNS and SASEGT. The germline V and J ends were trimmed by 2 bases and 4 bases, with 11 bases remaining between them. This CDR3 is CASSERQSSTEAFF. CDR3 coding DNA: TGTGCCAGCAGTGAACGACAGTCTAGCACTGAAGCTTTCTTT.

This clonotype showed up just a few times. One end of the junction varies from germline; a read error may be responsible. V and J are TRBV27 and TRBJ1-5; D uncertain. The CDR3 contains 13 residues. CDR1 and CDR2 (germline): MNHEY, SMNVEV (reference sequence). In DNA form, the CDR3 reads TGTGCCAGCAGTTTGGGAGGAAATCGGCCCCAGCATTTT. Amino acids: CASSLGGNRPQHF.

This clonotype was counted ten times or more. This sequence joins TRBV24-1 and TRBJ2-7, with a tentative D call TRBD1 (5 bases). The V end lost 7 bases, the J end lost 2 bases, and 14 bases lay between the germline ends. The CDR3 spans 14 residues. Germline V CDR1 and CDR2: KGHDR, SFDVKD. The DNA for the CDR3 is TGTGCCACCAGGGATACAGGTCGGCCCTACGAGCAGTACTTC. It encodes CATRDTGRPYEQYF.

Worth noting for this clonotype: A much larger clone sits a single nucleotide away, making a read error possible. The chain is built from TRBV7-2 and TRBJ1-5; D remains unclear. In germline, CDR1 is SGHTA, CDR2 FQGNSA. The CDR3 totals 15 residues. In DNA form, the CDR3 reads TGTGCCAGCAGCTTAGGGTCTTGGTTCAATCAGCCCCAGCGTTTT. It encodes CASSLGSWFNQPQRF.

This clonotype was detected many times. V usage is TRBV2 and J usage is TRBJ2-4; TRBD2 matches at 7 bases. V trimming: 5 bases; J trimming: 4 bases; junction bases outside the gene matches: 8. The CDR3 contains 15 residues. CDR1 is SNHLY and CDR2 is FYNNEI in the germline V gene. The CDR3 here is CASSRGTTSKNIQYF. The CDR3 DNA is TGTGCCAGCAGTAGAGGGACTACGTCGAAAAACATTCAGTACTTC.

This chain uses TRBV20-1 with TRBJ2-2; D possibly matches TRBD1 or TRBD2 (5 bases each). Trimming took 3 bases from V and 3 from J, leaving 14 bases between them. The CDR3 loop spans 15 amino acids. The V gene's germline CDR1 is DFQATT and CDR2 SNEGSKA (reference sequence). CDR3: CSASDPGTDTGELFF. In DNA, the CDR3 is TGCAGTGCTAGTGACCCGGGGACGGACACCGGGGAGCTGTTTTTT.

This clonotype appeared many times. The chain joins TRBV7-9 to TRBJ2-7; 11 nucleotides agree with TRBD1. J gave up 6 bases and V 8 bases, and 3 bases lay outside the gene matches. The CDR3 spans 12 residues. CDR1 is SEHNR and CDR2 is FQNEAQ in the germline V gene (reference sequence). The DNA for the CDR3 is TGTGCCAGCCGAGGGACAGGGGGCGAGCAGTACTTC. Translation gives CASRGTGGEQYF.

This clonotype has at least ten counts. Here the CDR3 reads CASSENRFNQPQHF. The CDR3 DNA sequence: TGTGCCAGCAGTGAAAACAGATTCAATCAGCCCCAGCATTTT. The gene calls are TRBV6-1 and TRBJ1-5; D is undetermined. This CDR3 region has 14 residues. The germline gives CDR1 MNHNS, CDR2 SASEGT. V was pared by 2 bases and J by 3 bases, with 8 bases between.

This chain uses TRBV27 with TRBJ1-1, with 10 nucleotides matching TRBD1. CDR1 is MNHEY, CDR2 SMNVEV, per germline (reference sequence). The CDR3 loop spans 16 amino acids. V lost 3 bases to trimming and J lost 1 base; unmatched junction nucleotides: 5. The CDR3 sequence is CASSFGQGVRNTEAFF. The CDR3 bases are TGTGCCAGCAGTTTTGGACAGGGGGTTCGGAACACTGAAGCTTTCTTT.

This clonotype was observed many times. V and J are TRBV6-1 and TRBJ1-1; D remains unclear. With 6 bases removed from V and 4 bases from J, the gap between germline ends came to 12 bases. The CDR3 totals 13 residues. Germline V gene lookup returns CDR1 MNHNS and CDR2 SASEGT. The CDR3 protein is CASRWRESTEAFF. CDR3 bases: TGTGCCAGCAGGTGGAGGGAGAGCACTGAAGCTTTCTTT.

The chain carries TRBV28 and TRBJ2-5; possibly TRBD1 for D (5 bases). From germline, CDR1 is MDHEN and CDR2 SYDVKM. Trimming took 5 bases from V and 9 from J, leaving 10 bases between them. This CDR3 comprises 11 residues. The CDR3 protein is CASSLKGAQYF. The CDR3 coding sequence is TGTGCCAGCAGTCTAAAAGGGGCCCAGTACTTC.

The chain uses TRBV3-1 and TRBJ1-1; no reliable D call. Trimming removed 0 bases at V and 4 bases at J, with 12 bases between. This CDR3 comprises 15 residues. CDR1 is LGHDT, CDR2 YNNKEL, per germline (reference sequence). The CDR3 region is CASSQDETFGTEAFF. CDR3 bases: TGTGCCAGCAGCCAAGATGAGACATTTGGCACTGAAGCTTTCTTT.

At least ten counts were recorded for this clonotype. This chain links TRBV12-3 or TRBV12-4 with TRBJ2-6; D is perhaps TRBD1 (6 bases). This CDR3 is 15 amino acids long. Trimming removed 5 bases from V and 2 bases from J, with 10 bases in between. The CDR3 DNA reads TGTGCCAGCAGTCACTGGGGGCCTGGGGCCAACGTCCTGACTTTC. It translates to CASSHWGPGANVLTF.

A note on this clonotype: It is likely a read error, because the conserved phenylalanine at the end of the CDR3 is missing. The J gene is TRBJ2-7, the V gene TRBV29-1; D possibly corresponds to TRBD2 (5 bases). Looked up from germline, CDR1 is SQVTM and CDR2 is ANQGSEA. V lost 0 bases and J 1 base, leaving 7 bases between the germline ends. CDR3 length equals 13 residues. The CDR3 is CSVEDEGSYEQYL. The CDR3 DNA reads TGCAGCGTTGAAGATGAGGGATCCTACGAGCAGTACCTC.

The chain joins TRBV15 to TRBJ1-1; D is possibly TRBD1 (6 bases). The CDR3 is 17 residues long. CDR1 is LNHNV, CDR2 YYDKDF, per germline (reference sequence). The V gene lost 0 bases and the J gene lost 3 bases, with 17 bases spanning the gap. CDR3 sequence (DNA): TGTGCCACCAGCAGAGATTTTATGGGGGGGGCTCACACTGAAGCTTTCTTT. It yields the protein CATSRDFMGGAHTEAFF. Full variable domain (rest looked up from reference TRBV15 and TRBJ1-1): DAMVIQNPRYQVTQFGKPVTLSCSQTLNHNVMYWYQQKSSQAPKLLFHYYDKDFNNEADTPDNFQSRRPNTSFCFLDIRSPGLGDTAMYLCATSRDFMGGAHTEAFFGQGTRLTVV.

This clonotype came up many times. The chain uses TRBV29-1 and TRBJ1-1; 9 nucleotides line up with TRBD1. J gave up 7 bases and V 6 bases, and 6 bases lay outside the gene matches. The germline gives CDR1 SQVTM, CDR2 ANQGSEA. This CDR3 region has 12 residues. CDR3 nucleotide sequence: TGCAGCGTGGGTGACAGGGGGAGTGAAGCTTTCTTT. This encodes CSVGDRGSEAFF.

The sample holds many counts of this clonotype. This chain links TRBV6-1 with TRBJ1-1, with no clear D. The CDR3 is made up of 13 amino acids. V lost 6 bases and J 5 bases, leaving 13 bases between the germline ends. CDR1 is MNHNS, CDR2 SASEGT, per germline. The CDR3 region is CASSGAPRTEAFF. CDR3 in DNA: TGTGCCAGCAGCGGAGCCCCGCGGACTGAAGCTTTCTTT.